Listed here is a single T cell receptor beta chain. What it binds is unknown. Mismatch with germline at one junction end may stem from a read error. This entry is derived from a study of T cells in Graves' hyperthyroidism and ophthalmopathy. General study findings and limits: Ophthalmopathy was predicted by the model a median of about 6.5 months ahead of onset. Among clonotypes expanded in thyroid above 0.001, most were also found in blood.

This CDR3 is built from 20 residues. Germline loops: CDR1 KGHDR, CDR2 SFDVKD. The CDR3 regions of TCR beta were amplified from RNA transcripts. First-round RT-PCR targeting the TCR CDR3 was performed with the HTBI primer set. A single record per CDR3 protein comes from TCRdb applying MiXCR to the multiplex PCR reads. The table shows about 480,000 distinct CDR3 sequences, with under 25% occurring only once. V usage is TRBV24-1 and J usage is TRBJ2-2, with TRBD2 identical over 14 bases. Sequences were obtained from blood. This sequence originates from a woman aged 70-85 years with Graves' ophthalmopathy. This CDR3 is CATSDLSPGLAGGNTGELFF. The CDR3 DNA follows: TGTGCCACCAGCGATTTAAGTCCCGGACTAGCGGGAGGGAACACCGGGGAGCTGTTTTTT.